This T cell receptor (beta chain) derives from a study of blood T cell repertoires in COVID-19. Trimming stripped 8 bases from V and 7 bases from J, with 9 bases between. The CDR3 has 12 residues. Germline V gives CDR1 MNHEY, CDR2 SMNVEV (reference sequence). The protocol was immunoSEQ multiplex PCR, while the TCRdb copy is restricted to in-frame clones and leaves out a portion. The top ten hold approximately 4.8% of the sample, which has roughly 240,000 clones, roughly 82% seen once. This clone turned up a few times. This TCR was recovered from a woman in her seventies with acute or convalescent COVID-19. The sequenced material came from peripheral blood. V usage is TRBV27 and J usage is TRBJ1-6, with a weak D call TRBD1 (6 bases). For the CDR3, the DNA is TGTGCCAGCCCAAGGGGGAATTCACCCCTCCACTTT. Residues: CASPRGNSPLHF.